This T cell receptor beta chain is from a study of early T cells in non-severe SARS-CoV-2 infection. General study points: VDJdb-based annotation leaned toward anti-spike CD8 responses and missed private and CD4 specificities.

With respect to this clonotype: Antigen: not known.

CDR1 is LGHNA, CDR2 YNFKEQ, per germline. The CDR3 runs 14 residues. With 0 bases removed from V and 2 bases from J, the gap between germline ends came to 6 bases. TCRdb ran MiXCR on the 5' RACE reads and lists one entry per CDR3 protein. The sample shows 57,000 or so distinct CDR3 sequences, 5.6% of them seen only once. This chain links TRBV4-2 with TRBJ2-3, with D unresolved. This clonotype was obtained from an adult who was a healthcare worker with PCR-confirmed SARS-CoV-2 infection or an uninfected control (not recorded which). The source material was whole blood. The DNA of the CDR3 is TGTGCCAGCAGCCAAGACAGCCTCACAGATACGCAGTATTTT. Protein product: CASSQDSLTDTQYF.